A single sample gave rise to the 19 T cell receptor beta chains below, sequenced in a study of CD4 T cells in relation to SARS-CoV-2 and coronaviruses. Before the COVID-19 pandemic, during about 2011-2019, CD4+ T cells were taken from unexposed donors. Here immunoSEQ multiplex PCR was the method, and the copy in TCRdb shows in-frame clones only, minus some. The sample shows roughly 63,000 clones, about 94% of them seen only once. The sample taken for sequencing was naive CD4+ T cells from PBMCs. Subset defined: naive CD4+ T cells isolated by negative enrichment. These receptors came from a human donor in good health.

This chain connects TRBV9 to TRBJ1-3; D unresolved. V was pared by 0 bases and J by 3 bases, with 10 bases between. Germline-derived CDR1 and CDR2 are SGDLS and YYNGEE. CDR3 length: 15 residues. The CDR3: CASSVARTGGNTIYF. As DNA, the CDR3 is TGTGCCAGCAGCGTAGCTAGGACGGGTGGAAACACCATATATTTT.

This clone showed up just once. The chain employs TRBV5-6 and TRBJ2-7, with 9 bases that match TRBD2. V trimming: 1 base; J trimming: 7 bases; junction bases outside the gene matches: 6. The CDR3 is made up of 14 amino acids. The V gene's germline CDR1 is SGHDT and CDR2 YYEEEE. The CDR3, as DNA: TGTGCCAGCAGCTTGCCTAGCGGGATCAGTGAGCAGTACTTC. Its translation is CASSLPSGISEQYF.

The CDR3 loop is CASSLTTGNTEAFF. The CDR3 DNA follows: TGCGCCAGCAGCCTGACGACAGGGAACACTGAAGCTTTCTTT. The chain is built from TRBV5-1 and TRBJ1-1, with D possibly being TRBD1 (6 bases). The CDR3 contains 14 residues. The V and J ends lost 4 bases and 1 base respectively, with 11 bases between them. The V gene's germline CDR1 is SGHRS and CDR2 YFSETQ.

V usage is TRBV10-3 and J usage is TRBJ2-3; maybe TRBD2 (6 bases). CDR1 ENHRY and CDR2 SYGVKD come from the germline V gene. V was shortened by 7 bases and J by 0 bases, with 17 bases between the two germline ends. The CDR3 sequence is 16 residues long. CDR3 loop: CAITGLSGASTDTQYF. CDR3 nucleotide sequence: TGTGCCATCACTGGGTTGTCGGGAGCTAGCACAGATACGCAGTATTTT.

The rearrangement uses TRBV7-8 and TRBJ2-3, with D possibly matching TRBD2 (5 bases). The CDR3 has 15 amino acids. CDR1 is SGHVS, CDR2 FQNEAQ, per germline. V dropped 9 bases and J dropped 2 bases, with 18 bases sitting between them. The CDR3 is CASPIGESYTDTQYF. CDR3 nucleotide sequence: TGTGCCAGTCCTATCGGGGAGAGCTACACAGATACGCAGTATTTT.

V is TRBV28 and J is TRBJ1-6, with 10 bases lining up with TRBD1. V shed 2 bases and J 3 bases; nucleotides not matched to a gene: 7. This CDR3 spans 18 amino acids. Germline CDR1 and CDR2: MDHEN and SYDVKM. The CDR3 is CASSLIRTGGDYNSPLHF. The CDR3 region has the DNA TGTGCCAGCAGTTTAATACGGACAGGGGGGGACTATAATTCACCCCTCCACTTT.

The chain is built from TRBV7-3 and TRBJ2-1; 9 bases line up with TRBD2. V dropped 6 bases and J dropped 2; count of bases not matched to a gene: 8. CDR1 is SGHTA, CDR2 FQGTGA, per germline. The CDR3 runs 16 residues. CDR3 sequence reads: CASRNQAGGTYNEQFF. The CDR3 DNA reads as TGTGCCAGCAGAAATCAGGCGGGAGGGACCTACAATGAGCAGTTCTTC.

The CDR3, as DNA: TGTGCCAGCAGCCTTGAGTGGTTGAACACTGAAGCTTTCTTT. It translates to CASSLEWLNTEAFF. The chain uses TRBV5-5 and TRBJ1-1; D gene ambiguous. This CDR3 is 14 amino acids long. Germline assignment: CDR1 SGHKS and CDR2 YYEKEE (reference sequence). V was trimmed by 4 bases and J by 0 bases, leaving 10 bases between them. Supplemented by reference TRBV5-5 and TRBJ1-1, the full variable domain reads DAGVTQSPTHLIKTRGQQVTLRCSPISGHKSVSWYQQVLGQGPQFIFQYYEKEERGRGNFPDRFSARQFPNYSSELNVNALLLGDSALYLCASSLEWLNTEAFFGQGTRLTVV.

V usage is TRBV2 and J usage is TRBJ2-5, with 7 positions matching TRBD1. The J segment lost 5 bases and the V segment lost 5 bases, leaving 14 bases of the junction unmatched. Per germline, CDR1 SNHLY and CDR2 FYNNEI. The CDR3 spans 16 residues. CDR3: CASSSRGTAIGETQYF. The CDR3 DNA is TGTGCCAGCAGTTCCAGGGGGACAGCGATCGGGGAGACCCAGTACTTC.

This clone was seen a few times. The CDR3 spells CASSLTSGRLTHGTQYF. The CDR3 coding sequence is TGCGCCAGCAGCTTGACAAGCGGGCGACTCACCCATGGTACGCAGTATTTT. This chain links TRBV5-1 with TRBJ2-3; tentatively, D is TRBD2 (6 bases). Trimming took off 1 base at V and 8 bases at J, with 23 bases between the two ends. CDR1 and CDR2 (germline): SGHRS, YFSETQ. The CDR3 is 17 residues long. Based on the CDR3 plus reference TRBV5-1 and TRBJ2-3, the full variable domain is KAGVTQTPRYLIKTRGQQVTLSCSPISGHRSVSWYQQTPGQGLQFLFEYFSETQRNKGNFPGRFSGRQFSNSRSEMNVSTLELGDSALYLCASSLTSGRLTHGTQYFGPGTRLTVL.

As to this clone: Different DNA sequences within this sample yield the same CDR3. The genes are TRBV3-1 (or the pseudogene TRBV3-2) and TRBJ2-5; D remains unclear. The V end lost 1 base, the J end lost 4 bases, and 4 bases lay between the germline ends. The CDR3 has 12 amino acids. Germline V gene data show CDR1 as LGHDT and CDR2 as YNNKEL (reference sequence). The CDR3 DNA follows: TGTGCCAGCAGCCAAGGAGGAGAGACCCAGTACTTC. Encoded protein: CASSQGGETQYF.

The chain employs TRBV7-9 and TRBJ1-4; 7 bases are a match to TRBD1. Trimming removed 5 bases from V and 6 bases from J; junction bases left unmatched: 12. CDR3 length equals 16 residues. Germline V gene data show CDR1 as SEHNR and CDR2 as FQNEAQ (reference sequence). CDR3 in DNA: TGTGCCAGCAGCCCCTGGGAGGGCAGGGGGTATGAAAAACTGTTTTTT. Protein sequence: CASSPWEGRGYEKLFF.

The V and J genes are TRBV10-3 and TRBJ1-5, with D possibly being TRBD1 (6 bases). The germline CDR1 and CDR2 sequences are ENHRY and SYGVKD. V lost 3 bases and J lost 1, with 10 bases in between. The CDR3 covers 15 residues. CDR3 coding DNA: TGTGCCATCAGTGACAGGGGAATAAGCAATCAGCCCCAGCATTTT. Translated, it gives CAISDRGISNQPQHF.

The rearrangement links TRBV27 to TRBJ2-2, with TRBD1 matching 11 bases. From germline, CDR1 is MNHEY and CDR2 SMNVEV (reference sequence). V lost 5 bases and J lost 3; bases outside the gene matches: 8. The CDR3 loop spans 17 amino acids. CDR3 coding DNA: TGTGCCAGCAGTGAGGACAGGGGGCTAAGCCACACCGGGGAGCTGTTTTTT. Translation gives CASSEDRGLSHTGELFF.

The V and J genes are TRBV7-6 and TRBJ2-3, with 15 bases matching TRBD2. In germline, CDR1 is SGHVS, CDR2 FNYEAQ. V lost 4 bases, J lost 0 bases, and 14 bases stayed unmatched. The CDR3 has 21 residues. The CDR3 reads CASSSRPGTSGRKTSTDTQYF. The CDR3 bases are TGTGCCAGCAGCTCAAGACCCGGGACTAGCGGGAGGAAGACTAGCACAGATACGCAGTATTTT.

V usage is TRBV18 and J usage is TRBJ1-1; possibly TRBD1 for D (5 bases). The CDR3 loop spans 13 amino acids. Per the germline V gene, CDR1 is KGHSH and CDR2 is LQKENI. The V and J ends lost 1 base and 6 bases respectively, with 9 bases between them. CDR3 sequence: CASSPLGGAEAFF. CDR3 coding DNA: TGTGCCAGCTCACCACTCGGGGGGGCTGAAGCTTTCTTT.

V gene TRBV10-3 combines with J gene TRBJ2-1; 8 bases map to TRBD2. V was pared by 4 bases and J by 4 bases, with 9 bases of the junction left unmatched. Germline CDR1 ENHRY, CDR2 SYGVKD. This CDR3 has 16 amino acids. CDR3 protein: CAISGLISGVYNEQFF. The CDR3 nucleotides read TGTGCCATCAGTGGTCTGATTAGCGGGGTTTACAATGAGCAGTTCTTC.

The chain carries TRBV20-1 and TRBJ2-7; 7 bases are shared with TRBD2. The CDR3 is 14 amino acids. Germline assignment: CDR1 DFQATT and CDR2 SNEGSKA (reference sequence). Germline trimming cut 3 bases from V and 3 bases from J; bases unmatched to any gene: 8. CDR3 bases: TGCAGTGCTAGTTTCGCGGGAGCACTCTACGAGCAGTACTTC. Translated: CSASFAGALYEQYF.

This rearrangement joins TRBV5-1 to TRBJ2-5, with 8 bases aligning to TRBD2. The CDR3 has 15 residues. Germline V gene sequence: CDR1 SGHRS, CDR2 YFSETQ. After removal of 4 bases from V and 4 bases from J, the junction contained 9 bases not matched to a gene. The CDR3 bases are TGCGCCAGCAGCGTCGCGGGGGGCAGGGGAGAGACCCAGTACTTC. This encodes CASSVAGGRGETQYF.